One and the same sample provided the 28 T cell receptor beta chains below, sequenced in a study of vaccination and CD4 T cells after COVID-19. Their recognized antigens are unknown. The treatment is: approximately nine-day PBMC culture with coronavirus spike peptide pools or control peptides (ViraFEST assay). Cultured CD4+ T cells had their DNA profiled by the Oncomine TCR Beta short-read assay. Each CDR3 protein is one row after TCRdb ran MiXCR on the PCR reads. This table holds over 10,000 distinct CDR3 sequences, 50% to 65% found once. Sequenced material: CD4+ T cells from blood, cultured in vitro. These receptors were obtained from a human donor who had recovered from COVID-19.

The chain recombines TRBV7-9 with TRBJ1-3, with D maybe TRBD1 (6 bases). Trimming shortened V by 5 bases and J by 0 bases, and 14 bases separated the two germline ends. The CDR3 covers 16 residues. Per the germline V gene, CDR1 is SEHNR and CDR2 is FQNEAQ (reference sequence). The CDR3 DNA sequence: TGTGCCAGCAGCCTTAACAGGGACACCTCTGGAAACACCATATATTTT. Amino acid sequence: CASSLNRDTSGNTIYF.

Only a few counts were recorded for this clonotype. Here the CDR3 DNA reads TGTGCCAGCAGTTTCACCCCTGGCAGGGTGAACACTGAAGCTTTCTTT. Amino acids: CASSFTPGRVNTEAFF. The chain links TRBV12-3 or TRBV12-4 to TRBJ1-1; tentative D call: TRBD1 (5 bases). With 3 bases removed from V and 0 bases from J, the gap between germline ends came to 14 bases. The CDR3 has 16 residues.

This clonotype has a single count. V and J are TRBV11-2 and TRBJ2-7, with D hard to call. CDR3 length: 13 amino acids. Germline V gene lookup returns CDR1 SGHAT and CDR2 FQNNGV. Trimming left V 0 bases short and J 1 base short, with 4 bases between. CDR3 amino acids: CASSLDRSYEQYF. Here the CDR3 DNA reads TGTGCCAGCAGCTTAGACCGTTCCTACGAGCAGTACTTC.

A few counts support this clonotype. The chain combines TRBV7-2 with TRBJ2-2, with 8 bases identical to TRBD1. Trimming took 6 bases from V and 5 from J; bases not matched to a gene: 5. Germline V gene sequence: CDR1 SGHTA, CDR2 FQGNSA. CDR3 length: 14 amino acids. The CDR3 region is CASSSRQGTGELFF. CDR3 bases: TGTGCCAGCAGTTCGCGACAGGGGACCGGGGAGCTGTTTTTT.

V gene TRBV6-1 combines with J gene TRBJ1-6, with TRBD1 matching 7 bases. Trimming took 10 bases from V and 10 from J; bases not matched to a gene: 10. Germline CDR1 is MNHNS and CDR2 is SASEGT. There are 13 residues in the CDR3. CDR3: CATSTGMRSPLHF. CDR3 sequence (DNA): TGTGCCACCTCGACAGGGATGAGGTCACCCCTCCACTTT.

The V and J genes are TRBV12-3 or TRBV12-4 and TRBJ1-2; the D gene is possibly TRBD1 (5 bases). The CDR3 totals 12 residues. The V end lost 3 bases, the J end lost 4 bases, and 6 bases lay between the germline ends. The CDR3 DNA sequence: TGTGCCAGCAGTTTCAGGGCCTATGGCTACACCTTC. The encoded protein is CASSFRAYGYTF.

The chain has TRBV19 and TRBJ1-2; D perhaps matches TRBD1 (5 bases). V dropped 10 bases and J dropped 2 bases, with 14 bases sitting between them. Germline values: CDR1 LNHDA, CDR2 SQIVND (reference sequence). CDR3 size: 13 residues. The CDR3 sequence: CATNGRGNYGYTF. CDR3 in DNA: TGTGCCACTAATGGGAGGGGAAACTATGGCTACACCTTC.

The chain links TRBV30 to TRBJ2-6; D may be TRBD1 or TRBD2 (5 bases each). The CDR3 covers 15 residues. CDR1 GTSNPN and CDR2 SVGIG come from the germline V gene (reference sequence). Trimming cost V 7 bases and J 0 bases, with 13 bases left between them. CDR3: CASGEGYSGANVLTF. CDR3 in DNA: TGTGCCTCAGGCGAGGGGTACTCTGGGGCCAACGTCCTGACTTTC. Using reference TRBV30 and TRBJ2-6 for the parts outside the CDR3, the full variable domain is SQTIHQWPATLVQPVGSPLSLECTVEGTSNPNLYWYRQAAGRGLQLLFYSVGIGQISSEVPQNLSASRPQDRQFILSSKKLLLSDSGFYLCASGEGYSGANVLTFGAGSRLTVL.

The V gene is TRBV15, the J gene TRBJ2-7; 9 nucleotides line up with TRBD1. V lost 3 bases to trimming and J lost 0 bases; unmatched junction nucleotides: 6. Germline assignment: CDR1 LNHNV and CDR2 YYDKDF (reference sequence). The CDR3 runs to 16 residues. The CDR3, as DNA: TGTGCCACCAGCAGCGGGACAGGGTTTTCCTCCTACGAGCAGTACTTC. Translated, it gives CATSSGTGFSSYEQYF.

V and J are TRBV20-1 and TRBJ1-1; tentatively, D is TRBD1 (6 bases). Germline V lookup: CDR1 DFQATT, CDR2 SNEGSKA (reference sequence). This CDR3 spans 13 amino acids. Between the trimmed V and J ends, which lost 6 bases and 2 bases, there was a span of 13 bases. DNA for the CDR3: TGCAGTGCCTACCGGGACACTAACACTGAAGCTTTCTTT. It codes for CSAYRDTNTEAFF.

This clonotype was seen once. The V call is TRBV2, the J call TRBJ1-1; a weak D match, TRBD1 (5 bases). Germline-derived CDR1 and CDR2 are SNHLY and FYNNEI. V lost 7 bases, J lost 2 bases, and 11 bases lay in between. This CDR3 comprises 13 residues. DNA of the CDR3: TGTGCCAGCACAGGCAGGGCTAACACTGAAGCTTTCTTT. Protein product: CASTGRANTEAFF.

This clonotype was observed a few times. The genes are TRBV5-6 and TRBJ2-1; 15 nucleotides line up with TRBD2. Germline V CDR1 and CDR2: SGHDT, YYEEEE. The junction had 8 bases not matched to a gene; V was cut back by 2 bases and J by 2 bases. The CDR3 has 19 residues. The CDR3 DNA sequence: TGTGCCAGCAGCTTAGGACTAGCGGGGGGGCGCGGGCCCTACAATGAGCAGTTCTTC. This codes for CASSLGLAGGRGPYNEQFF.

The V and J genes are TRBV20-1 and TRBJ1-6; 8 nucleotides line up with TRBD1. The CDR3 is 15 amino acids. V shed 4 bases, J shed 3 bases, and the junction held 5 bases outside the gene matches. The V gene's germline CDR1 is DFQATT and CDR2 SNEGSKA (reference sequence). The CDR3 is CSATRGHSYNSPLHF. DNA of the CDR3: TGCAGTGCTACCAGGGGGCATAGCTATAATTCACCCCTCCACTTT.

The CDR3 loop is CASRRLAGEDTQYF. In DNA form, the CDR3 reads TGTGCCAGCAGGAGACTAGCGGGGGAAGATACGCAGTATTTT. The chain employs TRBV6-1 and TRBJ2-3; 12 bases match TRBD2. Looked up from germline, CDR1 is MNHNS and CDR2 is SASEGT. V lost 6 bases to trimming and J lost 5 bases; unmatched junction nucleotides: 3. This CDR3 contains 14 residues.

V gene TRBV12-5 combines with J gene TRBJ2-1, with TRBD1 identical over 10 bases. Germline CDR1 is LGHNT and CDR2 is FRNRAP. The V gene end was trimmed by 5 bases and the J gene end by 7 bases; junction bases not matched to a gene: 8. The CDR3 has 15 residues. CDR3 protein: CASGVRQGAGNEQFF. The CDR3 DNA follows: TGTGCTAGTGGTGTCAGACAGGGGGCTGGTAATGAGCAGTTCTTC. The whole variable domain, filled in from reference TRBV12-5 and TRBJ2-1, reads DARVTQTPRHKVTEMGQEVTMRCQPILGHNTVFWYRQTMMQGLELLAYFRNRAPLDDSGMPKDRFSAEMPDATLATLKIQPSEPRDSAVYFCASGVRQGAGNEQFFGPGTRLTVL.

The chain joins TRBV23-1 to TRBJ1-3; tentative D call: TRBD1 (5 bases). TRBV23-1 is an ORF; its function is uncertain. The V gene lost 4 bases and the J gene lost 2 bases, with 15 bases spanning the gap. CDR3 length equals 16 residues. The CDR3 nucleotides are TGCGCCAGCAGTCCGATGGGTATAGGGGCTGGAAACACCATATATTTT. It yields the protein CASSPMGIGAGNTIYF.

This clonotype occurred a few times. The chain combines TRBV5-1 with TRBJ1-2; 9 bases agree with TRBD1. This CDR3 has 14 amino acids. Losses at the gene ends were 4 bases for V and 8 bases for J; bases not matched to a gene: 9. CDR1 SGHRS and CDR2 YFSETQ come from the germline V gene. In DNA, the CDR3 is TGCGCCAGCAGCCAAGGACAGGGGCAAATAGGCTACACCTTC. Its translation is CASSQGQGQIGYTF. Using reference TRBV5-1 and TRBJ1-2 for the parts outside the CDR3, the full variable domain is KAGVTQTPRYLIKTRGQQVTLSCSPISGHRSVSWYQQTPGQGLQFLFEYFSETQRNKGNFPGRFSGRQFSNSRSEMNVSTLELGDSALYLCASSQGQGQIGYTFGSGTRLTVV.

This chain connects TRBV2 to TRBJ1-1; 12 bases agree with TRBD1. This CDR3 is 18 amino acids long. After removal of 6 bases from V and 1 base from J, the junction contained 12 bases not matched to a gene. Per germline, CDR1 SNHLY and CDR2 FYNNEI. CDR3 bases: TGTGCCAGCAGAATCGGGACAGGGGGCACACTGACGAACACTGAAGCTTTCTTT. Translated, it gives CASRIGTGGTLTNTEAFF. Full variable domain (outside the CDR3, taken from reference TRBV2 and TRBJ1-1): EPEVTQTPSHQVTQMGQEVILRCVPISNHLYFYWYRQILGQKVEFLVSFYNNEISEKSEIFDDQFSVERPDGSNFTLKIRSTKLEDSAMYFCASRIGTGGTLTNTEAFFGQGTRLTVV.

V usage is TRBV11-2 and J usage is TRBJ1-2, with D unresolved. The V end lost 5 bases, the J end lost 0 bases, and 7 bases lay between the germline ends. CDR1 and CDR2 (germline): SGHAT, FQNNGV. The CDR3 runs to 13 residues. As DNA, the CDR3 is TGTGCCAGCAGCCCCCAGCCTAACTATGGCTACACCTTC. Translated, it gives CASSPQPNYGYTF.

The chain links TRBV6-2 or TRBV6-3 to TRBJ2-5; D ambiguous. Germline lookup yields CDR1 MNHEY and CDR2 SVGEGT. This CDR3 region has 14 residues. Between the trimmed V and J ends, which lost 6 bases and 1 base, there was a span of 12 bases. CDR3 bases: TGTGCCAGCAGCCCGAGACGGACCCAAGAGACCCAGTACTTC. Its translation: CASSPRRTQETQYF.

This chain joins TRBV2 and TRBJ1-2; no firm D call. Germline CDR1 and CDR2: SNHLY and FYNNEI. V lost 10 bases to trimming and J lost 2 bases, with 17 bases between them. The CDR3 length is 14 residues. CDR3 bases: TGTGCCACCCTGAAGGACCCAGCCAACTATGGCTACACCTTC. It specifies CATLKDPANYGYTF.

This rearrangement joins TRBV11-2 to TRBJ1-1; unclear D gene. Germline V lookup: CDR1 SGHAT, CDR2 FQNNGV. This CDR3 contains 14 residues. The V gene lost 1 base and the J gene lost 5 bases, with 11 bases spanning the gap. The CDR3 coding sequence is TGTGCCAGCAGCTTAGCTGATTCCGGGACTGAAGCTTTCTTT. Translation gives CASSLADSGTEAFF. Drawing the rest from reference TRBV11-2 and TRBJ1-1, the complete variable domain is EAGVAQSPRYKIIEKRQSVAFWCNPISGHATLYWYQQILGQGPKLLIQFQNNGVVDDSQLPKDRFSAERLKGVDSTLKIQPAKLEDSAVYLCASSLADSGTEAFFGQGTRLTVV.

This clonotype was counted between two and nine times. V usage is TRBV27 and J usage is TRBJ1-5; 9 bases are a match to TRBD1. Germline loops: CDR1 MNHEY, CDR2 SMNVEV (reference sequence). J was trimmed by 2 bases and V by 6 bases; bases with no gene match: 8. The CDR3 is 16 residues long. This chain's CDR3 is CASSRTGGEGNQPQHF. The CDR3 nucleotides are TGTGCCAGCAGCCGCACAGGGGGCGAAGGCAATCAGCCCCAGCATTTT.

The chain has TRBV4-1 and TRBJ1-6; TRBD1 agrees at 11 bases. J was trimmed by 10 bases and V by 2 bases; bases with no gene match: 10. The V gene's germline CDR1 is MGHRA and CDR2 YSYEKL. The CDR3 spans 17 residues. Here the CDR3 DNA reads TGCGCCAGCAGCCAATCTGGACAGGGGGCTATCAAATCACCCCTCCACTTT. Protein sequence: CASSQSGQGAIKSPLHF.

This clonotype was seen only a few times. The V gene is TRBV25-1, the J gene TRBJ1-1; a weak D match, TRBD1 (5 bases). The CDR3 runs to 15 residues. Trimming removed 2 bases from V and 9 bases from J, with 19 bases in between. Per the germline V gene, CDR1 is MGHDK and CDR2 is SYGVNS. For the CDR3, the DNA is TGTGCCAGCAGTGAAAAGAAAACTCCGGGACTGCAAGCTTTCTTT. Its translation is CASSEKKTPGLQAFF.

The table lists this clonotype with a count of one. The chain recombines TRBV7-2 with TRBJ1-2; 10 bases are shared with TRBD1. Germline values: CDR1 SGHTA, CDR2 FQGNSA. The CDR3 contains 15 residues. V lost 3 bases to trimming and J lost 8 bases; unmatched junction nucleotides: 9. CDR3 sequence (DNA): TGTGCCAGCAGCTTTAGACCCGGGACAGGGGTAGGCTACACCTTC. Amino acids: CASSFRPGTGVGYTF.

This clonotype has only a few counts. V is TRBV12-3 or TRBV12-4 and J is TRBJ1-5; no clear D gene. The CDR3 is 15 amino acids. V was pared by 1 base and J by 3 bases, with 10 bases between. The chain's CDR3 is CASSLGTGPNQPQHF. As DNA, the CDR3 is TGTGCCAGCAGTTTAGGGACCGGGCCCAATCAGCCCCAGCATTTT.

This chain uses TRBV5-1 with TRBJ2-3, with 7 bases identical to TRBD2. The germline gives CDR1 SGHRS, CDR2 YFSETQ. The CDR3 is 15 residues long. V shed 5 bases, J shed 5 bases, and the junction held 11 bases outside the gene matches. This CDR3 reads CASRALAVGGDTQYF. The CDR3 DNA sequence: TGCGCCAGCAGGGCTCTAGCGGTCGGGGGAGATACGCAGTATTTT.